This T cell receptor beta chain was identified in a study of technical replicates of blood from a handful of donors. Generated by immunoSEQ multiplex PCR, the TCRdb table keeps only in-frame clones and is missing some. The sample records under 95,000 clones, 95% to 98% being singletons. The V gene's germline CDR1 is MNHEY and CDR2 SVGAGI. Trimming cost V 4 bases and J 3 bases, with 13 bases left between them. The CDR3 contains 15 residues. The sequence derives from a human donor in good health. The chain carries TRBV6-5 and TRBJ1-3, with D tentatively TRBD1 (5 bases). The sample was T cells isolated from PBMCs. The CDR3 region is CASSSPGRVGNTIYF. The CDR3 coding sequence is TGTGCCAGCAGTTCCCCAGGGCGAGTTGGAAACACCATATATTTT.